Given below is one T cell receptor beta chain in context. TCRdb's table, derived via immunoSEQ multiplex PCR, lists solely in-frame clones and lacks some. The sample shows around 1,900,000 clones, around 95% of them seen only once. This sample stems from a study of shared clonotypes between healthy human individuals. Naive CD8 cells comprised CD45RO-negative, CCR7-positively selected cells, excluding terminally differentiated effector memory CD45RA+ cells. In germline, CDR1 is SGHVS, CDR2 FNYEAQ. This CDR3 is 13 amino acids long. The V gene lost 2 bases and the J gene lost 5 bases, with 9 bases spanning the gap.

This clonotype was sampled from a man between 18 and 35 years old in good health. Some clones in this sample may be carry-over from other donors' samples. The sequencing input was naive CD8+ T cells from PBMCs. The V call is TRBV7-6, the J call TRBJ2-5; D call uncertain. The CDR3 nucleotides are TGTGCCAGCAGCTTACACTCCAGGGAGACCCAGTACTTC. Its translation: CASSLHSRETQYF.